These 30 T cell receptor beta chains share one sample of origin, sequenced in a study of cytomegalovirus exposure and HLA in healthy donors. The primer mix had 60 Vbeta and 13 Jbeta primers. Sequencing used immunoSEQ multiplex PCR; TCRdb keeps in-frame clones, though not all of them. Of 95,000 to 150,000 clones in the sample, 60% to 85% were seen once. The sample consisted of PBMCs. These receptors all come from a woman aged 40 to 49 in good health and CMV-seropositive.

The chain carries TRBV6-4 and TRBJ2-5; D is possibly TRBD1 (5 bases). Germline V gene data show CDR1 as MRHNA and CDR2 as SNTAGT. The CDR3 has 14 residues. V gave up 8 bases and J gave up 4 bases, with 17 bases separating them. CDR3 in DNA: TGTGCCAGCGGAGATGCAGGGATCCGAGAGACCCAGTACTTC. It yields the protein CASGDAGIRETQYF.

The chain joins TRBV5-6 to TRBJ2-7; the match to TRBD1 covers 9 bases. The CDR3 is made up of 16 amino acids. The germline gives CDR1 SGHDT, CDR2 YYEEEE. V was clipped by 3 bases and J by 4 bases; unmatched bases: 11. CDR3 nucleotides: TGTGCCAGCAGCTCGCCCAGTACAGGGGGCGGTTACGAGCAGTACTTC. Amino acids: CASSSPSTGGGYEQYF.

The V call is TRBV10-2, the J call TRBJ2-5; D perhaps matches TRBD2 (5 bases). V was shortened by 3 bases and J by 0 bases, with 14 bases between the two germline ends. Germline CDR1 is WSHSY and CDR2 is SAAADI. The CDR3 is 16 amino acids. In DNA, the CDR3 is TGCGCCAGCAGTGATATAGCGTGGAAGTACCAAGAGACCCAGTACTTC. Its protein product is CASSDIAWKYQETQYF.

V usage is TRBV6-1 and J usage is TRBJ1-1; a weak D match, TRBD1 (5 bases). V lost 5 bases and J 0 bases, leaving 13 bases between the germline ends. The CDR3 spans 15 residues. Germline V gene lookup returns CDR1 MNHNS and CDR2 SASEGT. The CDR3 sequence is CASSQGLALNTEAFF. CDR3 DNA sequence: TGTGCCAGCAGTCAGGGACTCGCCCTGAACACTGAAGCTTTCTTT.

This rearrangement joins TRBV25-1 to TRBJ1-1; 9 bases map to TRBD1. Germline V gene data show CDR1 as MGHDK and CDR2 as SYGVNS. CDR3 length: 15 residues. V shed 5 bases and J 3 bases; nucleotides not matched to a gene: 7. The CDR3 DNA reads as TGTGCCAGCAGTTCTCCGGGACAGGGAGACACTGAAGCTTTCTTT. Protein: CASSSPGQGDTEAFF.

The chain combines TRBV4-3 with TRBJ2-3, with 8 bases matching TRBD2. CDR3 length equals 18 residues. Germline trimming cut 4 bases from V and 3 bases from J; bases unmatched to any gene: 15. The germline CDR1 and CDR2 sequences are LGHNA and YSLEER. The CDR3 protein is CASSPSGAGSGSTDTQYF. The CDR3 DNA follows: TGCGCCAGCAGCCCTAGTGGAGCGGGAAGCGGGAGTACAGATACGCAGTATTTT.

Turning to this clone: Sequence at one end of the junction differs from germline and may be a read error. The chain links TRBV9 to TRBJ2-5, with TRBD2 matching 12 bases. Germline V lookup: CDR1 SGDLS, CDR2 YYNGEE. The CDR3 has 15 amino acids. The CDR3 region is CASSISSGRAEAQYF. The CDR3 nucleotides are TGTGCCAGCAGCATTTCTAGCGGGAGGGCAGAGGCCCAGTACTTC.

This clone appeared a few times. V usage is TRBV9 and J usage is TRBJ2-7, with 9 bases fitting TRBD2. This CDR3 spans 14 amino acids. J was trimmed by 5 bases and V by 3 bases; bases with no gene match: 6. CDR1 is SGDLS, CDR2 YYNGEE, per germline. The CDR3 spells CASSAGLAHHEQYF. The DNA for the CDR3 is TGTGCCAGCAGCGCGGGACTAGCCCACCACGAGCAGTACTTC.

This CDR3 reads CASRTYGRPEAFF. The CDR3 region has the DNA TGTGCCAGCAGGACTTACGGAAGACCTGAAGCTTTCTTT. The rearrangement uses TRBV6-5 and TRBJ1-1; D uncertain. V gave up 6 bases and J gave up 6 bases, with 14 bases separating them. This CDR3 is built from 13 residues. Per the germline V gene, CDR1 is MNHEY and CDR2 is SVGAGI.

The chain carries TRBV2 and TRBJ2-7; 9 nucleotides match TRBD2. Trimming took 4 bases from V and 5 from J; bases not matched to a gene: 6. The length of the CDR3 is 14 residues. Germline V gene data show CDR1 as SNHLY and CDR2 as FYNNEI. As DNA, the CDR3 is TGTGCCAGCAGTGGGACTAGCGTAACCAACGAGCAGTACTTC. It translates to CASSGTSVTNEQYF.

A few counts support this clone. This chain links TRBV27 with TRBJ2-3; TRBD1 agrees at 9 bases. Germline lookup yields CDR1 MNHEY and CDR2 SMNVEV (reference sequence). There are 15 residues in the CDR3. V lost 3 bases to trimming and J lost 6 bases; unmatched junction nucleotides: 7. The CDR3 DNA sequence: TGTGCCAGCAGTTTCGGGACAGGGCCTCGGGATACGCAGTATTTT. Protein: CASSFGTGPRDTQYF.

The chain employs TRBV12-5 and TRBJ2-3; a weak D match, TRBD1 (6 bases). Trimming stripped 1 base from V and 5 bases from J, with 7 bases between. The CDR3 has 13 residues. CDR1 LGHNT and CDR2 FRNRAP come from the germline V gene. The CDR3 is CASGLAGVDTQYF. The CDR3, as DNA: TGTGCTAGTGGTTTGGCAGGGGTAGATACGCAGTATTTT.

The V call is TRBV7-6, the J call TRBJ1-6; no clear D gene. The CDR3 runs 17 residues. Germline CDR1 is SGHVS and CDR2 is FNYEAQ. The ends were cut back, 5 bases at V and 5 bases at J, with 19 bases in the middle. Here the CDR3 reads CASSPIPVGDDNSPLHF. DNA for the CDR3: TGTGCCAGCAGCCCTATACCGGTCGGGGATGATAATTCACCCCTCCACTTT.

A remark on this clone: A read error may produce the germline difference seen at one junction end. The chain employs TRBV7-7 and TRBJ2-5; a weak D match, TRBD1 (6 bases). This CDR3 is built from 14 residues. Germline assignment: CDR1 SSHAT and CDR2 FNYEAQ (reference sequence). The CDR3 sequence is CASSPYEGVQTQYF. The CDR3 region has the DNA TGTGCTAGCAGCCCATACGAGGGGGTACAGACCCAGTACTTC.

There are a few counts of this clone. The chain combines TRBV19 with TRBJ2-2, with TRBD2 matching 10 bases. Trimming removed 4 bases from V and 1 base from J; junction bases left unmatched: 3. The CDR3 is 16 amino acids. Germline V lookup: CDR1 LNHDA, CDR2 SQIVND (reference sequence). This CDR3 reads CASSKLAGLNTGELFF. CDR3 DNA sequence: TGTGCCAGTAGTAAACTAGCGGGGTTGAACACCGGGGAGCTGTTTTTT.

The rearrangement joins TRBV6-1 to TRBJ1-5; D not resolved. Trimming stripped 6 bases from V and 0 bases from J, with 12 bases between. From germline, CDR1 is MNHNS and CDR2 SASEGT. The CDR3 spans 15 residues. Written as DNA, the CDR3 is TGTGCCAGCAGGAGTGTCGGGTATAGCAATCAGCCCCAGCATTTT. Amino acid sequence: CASRSVGYSNQPQHF.

This clone was observed a handful of times. The rearrangement joins TRBV15 to TRBJ2-7; 7 nucleotides match TRBD2. The CDR3 is made up of 16 amino acids. Germline-derived CDR1 and CDR2 are LNHNV and YYDKDF (reference sequence). J lost 0 bases, V lost 3 bases, and 8 bases had no gene match. The CDR3: CATSSRPGTTSYEQYF. The CDR3 DNA follows: TGTGCCACCAGCAGCCGCCCCGGGACTACCTCCTACGAGCAGTACTTC.

The chain combines TRBV7-3 with TRBJ2-2; 9 nucleotides agree with TRBD2. In germline, CDR1 is SGHTA, CDR2 FQGTGA. V was clipped by 7 bases and J by 3 bases; unmatched bases: 12. There are 17 residues in the CDR3. The CDR3 is CASTHMRGGADTGELFF. Written as DNA, the CDR3 is TGTGCCAGCACCCACATGCGGGGGGGGGCGGACACCGGGGAGCTGTTTTTT.

The rearrangement links TRBV7-2 to TRBJ1-2, with D unresolved. Germline CDR1 reads SGHTA; CDR2 reads FQGNSA. The germline V and J ends were trimmed by 2 bases and 5 bases, with 9 bases remaining between them. The CDR3 spans 13 residues. The CDR3 nucleotides are TGTGCCAGCAGCTTACTCCCACAGTATGGCTACACCTTC. Encoded protein: CASSLLPQYGYTF. Full variable domain (outside the CDR3, taken from reference TRBV7-2 and TRBJ1-2): GAGVSQSPSNKVTEKGKDVELRCDPISGHTALYWYRQSLGQGLEFLIYFQGNSAPDKSGLPSDRFSAERTGGSVSTLTIQRTQQEDSAVYLCASSLLPQYGYTFGSGTRLTVV.

The chain carries TRBV11-2 and TRBJ2-1, with TRBD2 matching 15 bases. CDR3 size: 18 residues. The V and J ends lost 5 bases and 2 bases, in that order; junction bases with no gene match: 7. Germline CDR1 is SGHAT and CDR2 is FQNNGV. CDR3 residues: CASSLGLAGGHPYNEQFF. CDR3 coding DNA: TGTGCCAGCAGCCTAGGACTAGCGGGGGGGCATCCCTACAATGAGCAGTTCTTC.

This sequence joins TRBV5-1 and TRBJ2-7, with 15 bases identical to TRBD2. V lost 2 bases to trimming and J lost 7 bases; unmatched junction nucleotides: 19. The CDR3 contains 20 residues. The V gene's germline CDR1 is SGHRS and CDR2 YFSETQ. The CDR3 sequence: CASSFPGTSGRRGPGGEQYF. CDR3 coding DNA: TGCGCCAGCAGCTTCCCCGGGACTAGCGGGAGGAGGGGTCCGGGGGGGGAGCAGTACTTC.

V is TRBV6-6 and J is TRBJ1-5; D is uncertain. Looked up from germline, CDR1 is MNHNY and CDR2 is SVGAGI (reference sequence). The V end was cut by 2 bases, the J end by 4 bases, with 6 bases between. This CDR3 has 13 amino acids. CDR3 protein: CASSYSSNQPQHF. The CDR3 DNA is TGTGCCAGCAGTTACAGCTCAAATCAGCCCCAGCATTTT.

The V gene is TRBV11-2, the J gene TRBJ2-5, with a weak D call TRBD1 (5 bases). The CDR3 has 13 residues. With 5 bases removed from V and 3 bases from J, the gap between germline ends came to 10 bases. Germline CDR1 SGHAT, CDR2 FQNNGV. The DNA of the CDR3 is TGTGCCAGCAGCCTCAAAGGGGAAGAGACCCAGTACTTC. Amino acid sequence: CASSLKGEETQYF.

The chain combines TRBV19 with TRBJ2-1, with D perhaps TRBD2 (6 bases). CDR3 size: 13 residues. V lost 9 bases to trimming and J lost 6 bases, with 15 bases between them. CDR1 and CDR2 from the germline V gene are LNHDA and SQIVND (reference sequence). The CDR3 DNA sequence: TGTGCCAGCGGGAGTGGGCTTGGCAATGAGCAGTTCTTC. Translated: CASGSGLGNEQFF.

As concerns this clone: One end of the junction fails to match germline, which may point to a read error. The chain links TRBV7-2 to TRBJ1-6; 7 bases align to TRBD1. The CDR3 sequence is 17 residues long. Germline V gene lookup returns CDR1 SGHTA and CDR2 FQGNSA. DNA for the CDR3: TGTGCCAGCAGTTACAGGGGCCAGAGCTCCTATAATTCACCCCTCCCCTTT. Amino acid sequence: CASSYRGQSSYNSPLPF.

The chain links TRBV5-6 to TRBJ2-7, with 11 positions matching TRBD1. From germline, CDR1 is SGHDT and CDR2 YYEEEE. The V gene end was trimmed by 5 bases and the J gene end by 3 bases; junction bases not matched to a gene: 7. The CDR3 runs to 15 residues. CDR3 coding DNA: TGTGCCAGCAGTCCTTTAGGGACAGGGGGCTACGAGCAGTACTTC. This encodes CASSPLGTGGYEQYF.

This clone was detected only once. J is TRBJ2-7 and V is TRBV4-3; D is possibly TRBD1 (5 bases). Germline V CDR1 and CDR2: LGHNA, YSLEER. This CDR3 comprises 18 residues. Trimming pared 3 bases from V and 6 bases from J, leaving 27 bases between. CDR3 sequence (DNA): TGCGCCAGCAGCCAGGGCCTCCAGGGTGGTTCCTATGCCTCCGAGCAGTACTTC. Translation gives CASSQGLQGGSYASEQYF.

V usage is TRBV27 and J usage is TRBJ2-1, with 8 nucleotides matching TRBD2. The germline CDR1 and CDR2 sequences are MNHEY and SMNVEV (reference sequence). The CDR3 loop spans 14 amino acids. J lost 6 bases, V lost 2 bases, and 3 bases had no gene match. The CDR3 loop reads CASSLLAGGNEQFF. Here the CDR3 DNA reads TGTGCCAGCAGTTTACTAGCGGGTGGCAATGAGCAGTTCTTC.

This sequence joins TRBV9 and TRBJ2-7, with 16 positions matching TRBD2. Germline values: CDR1 SGDLS, CDR2 YYNGEE. CDR3 size: 18 residues. Losses at the gene ends were 2 bases for V and 1 base for J; bases not matched to a gene: 6. The CDR3 bases are TGTGCCAGCAGCGTTGATCCGGGACTAGCGGGGGGGTCCTACGAGCAGTACTTC. Amino acids: CASSVDPGLAGGSYEQYF.

This clone was observed a single time. V usage is TRBV7-9 and J usage is TRBJ1-4, with a tentative D call TRBD1 (5 bases). Germline loops: CDR1 SEHNR, CDR2 FQNEAQ (reference sequence). The CDR3 contains 16 residues. The V gene lost 5 bases and the J gene lost 4 bases, with 17 bases spanning the gap. CDR3 loop: CASSPPWFRGNEKLFF. The CDR3 DNA reads TGTGCCAGCAGCCCACCGTGGTTTAGGGGTAATGAAAAACTGTTTTTT.